A selection of T cell receptor beta chains follows, all from one sample in a study of blood T cell repertoires in COVID-19. Libraries were prepared by immunoSEQ multiplex PCR; TCRdb keeps only in-frame clonotypes and omits some of them. The sample holds about 430,000 clones; 70% to 90% are singletons and the top ten take roughly 1.4%. Sample: PBMCs or T cells enriched from blood (not recorded which). These receptors all stem from a woman under 30 who had been exposed to COVID-19. Each CDR3 is given with its conserved first and last residue. D genes are given only for firm matches. A clone size is listed for some rows: how often the clone was seen (once, few, many), or a class if it is expanded.

TRBV27,.,TRBJ1-5,.,TGTGCCAGCAGCGTCTCATCCAGTAGCAATCAGCCCCAGCATTTT,CASSVSSSSNQPQHF
TRBV12-5,.,TRBJ2-1,.,TGTGCTAGTGGTTTGGCAGGGATAAACAATGAGCAGTTCTTC,CASGLAGINNEQFF
TRBV7-8,.,TRBJ2-2,.,TGTGCCAGCAGCCAGGCAGGGGAAAACACCGGGGAGCTGTTTTTT,CASSQAGENTGELFF
TRBV18,.,TRBJ2-3,.,TGTGCCAGCTCACCGAGTCCCATTGGGGGGTCCACAGATACGCAGTATTTT,CASSPSPIGGSTDTQYF
TRBV28,.,TRBJ1-2,TRBD1,TGTGCCAGCAGTTGGGCGACAGGGGTCTATGGCTACACCTTC,CASSWATGVYGYTF
TRBV3-1/TRBV3-2,.,TRBJ2-7,.,TGTGCCAGCAGCTCTCCACAATCCTACGAGCAGTACTTC,CASSSPQSYEQYF
TRBV20-1,.,TRBJ1-6,.,TGCAGTGCTATATTTGAAAGGGAGGTCCACTTT,CSAIFEREVHF
TRBV3-1/TRBV3-2,.,TRBJ2-3,.,TGTGCCAGCAGCCAAGACCCGACAGATACGCAGTATTTT,CASSQDPTDTQYF
TRBV25-1,.,TRBJ2-5,TRBD1,TGTGCCAGCAGTGCGGGACAGGGGGTCCAAGAGACCCAGTACTTC,CASSAGQGVQETQYF
TRBV7-9,once,TRBJ1-2,.,TGTGCCAGCAGCTTATCCGTAGGAGTTAACTATGGCTACACCTTC,CASSLSVGVNYGYTF
TRBV28,.,TRBJ1-2,TRBD1,TGTGCCAGCAGTTTATCCCCAAGGACAGGGGGCCCCTATGGCTACACCTTC,CASSLSPRTGGPYGYTF
TRBV7-9,.,TRBJ2-5,TRBD2,TGTGCCAGCAGCGGGGGCGCACTAGCGGGAGAGACCCAGTACTTC,CASSGGALAGETQYF
TRBV5-1,.,TRBJ2-7,TRBD1,TGCGCCAGCAGCCCGGGACAGGGTTCAATCGAGCAGTACTTC,CASSPGQGSIEQYF
TRBV28,.,TRBJ1-5,.,TGTGCCAGCAGGAGGGTTTCTAGCAATCAGCCCCAGCATTTT,CASRRVSSNQPQHF
TRBV6-6,.,TRBJ1-1,.,TGTGCCAGCAGGCCCGGCGGGGGGTCTATGAACACTGAAGCTTTCTTT,CASRPGGGSMNTEAFF
TRBV5-4,.,TRBJ2-7,.,TGTGCCAGCAGCTTCCGGGACTCCTACGAGCAGTACTTC,CASSFRDSYEQYF
TRBV11-2,.,TRBJ2-7,TRBD2,TGTGCCAGCAGCTTAATCCTAGCGGGAGCCTACGAGCAGTACTTC,CASSLILAGAYEQYF
TRBV27,.,TRBJ2-7,TRBD1,TGTGCCAGCAAGGGGGCCGTGAGGGGCCACGAGCAGTACTTC,CASKGAVRGHEQYF
TRBV5-1,.,TRBJ1-6,TRBD1,TGCGCCAGCAGCTTGGGCAGGACAGGGCTAAATTCACCCCTCCACTTT,CASSLGRTGLNSPLHF
TRBV28,.,TRBJ2-3,.,TGTGCCAGCAGTTTGCGGGGACGCCCTAGCGATACGCAGTATTTT,CASSLRGRPSDTQYF
TRBV7-9,.,TRBJ2-3,TRBD2,TGTGCCAGCAGCTTAGGTAGCGGGATGTACGGAGATACGCAGTATTTT,CASSLGSGMYGDTQYF
TRBV9,.,TRBJ2-2,.,TGTGCCAGCAGCGTAGGAGAGGGTCCCACCGGGGAGCTGTTTTTT,CASSVGEGPTGELFF
TRBV7-7,.,TRBJ2-1,TRBD2,TGTGCCAGCAGCTTATCGGGAGGGGTGAATGAGCAGTTCTTC,CASSLSGGVNEQFF
TRBV7-2,.,TRBJ1-4,TRBD1,TGTGCCAGCAGCTTTGTGACAGGGCTCACCCGGGGGGAAAAACTGTTTTTT,CASSFVTGLTRGEKLFF